This T cell receptor beta chain was sequenced in a study of T cell repertoires in cytomegalovirus infection. Overall study: In the study, CMV epitopes included recently identified HLA-C-restricted and well-studied HLA-B-restricted ones. CMV infection plus the matching HLA type was flagged by public TCR beta signatures. Study-wide findings and caveats: HLA-C-restricted CMV-specific TCR beta clonotypes prevailed in the ex vivo response.

MiXCR, run by TCRdb on the reads, gives a single entry per CDR3 protein. The top ten hold around an eighth of the sample, which has roughly 860,000 distinct CDR3 sequences, 32% seen once. Details on this clonotype: The antigen is undetermined.

Trimming took 6 bases from V and 2 from J, leaving 13 bases between them. This CDR3 comprises 14 residues. The germline gives CDR1 MNHEY, CDR2 SMNVEV (reference sequence). Source: cultured CD8+ T cells from PBMCs, taken from culture after CMV antigen stimulation. This clonotype was obtained from a human donor in good health (CMV status not recorded). Some clones in this sample may be carry-over from other donors' samples. The chain carries TRBV27 and TRBJ1-1; D is unclear. This CDR3 reads CASRIGRANTEAFF. The DNA of the CDR3 is TGTGCCAGCAGGATAGGACGTGCTAACACTGAAGCTTTCTTT.